Listed here is a single T cell receptor beta chain. Its antigen remains undetermined. Base qualities were left out, and no much larger clone turns up one base away. The Quick-DNA Microprep Kit was used to extract genomic DNA from the sorted cells. Amplification of TCRbeta DNA was done with the immunoSEQ hsTCRbeta kit, following the protocol from the manufacturer. TCRbeta libraries were sequenced on an Illumina MiSeq instrument. Processing in the source paper ran as follows. Once out-of-frame sequences had been removed, about 2,000,000 distinct TCRbeta sequences were left, which works out to an average of around 70,000 per individual. Each individual was scored using the number of 164 previously reported CMV-associated TCRbeta sequences that the individual carried and the total number of productive distinct TCRbeta sequences. A beta-binomial model was reimplemented in Python, and scikit-learn random forests with default parameters were trained on data from the US cohort. On the Belgian cohort, classifier performance was reported as the median AUC, along with percentile confidence intervals, across 10,000 bootstrap iterations. The table comes from immuneACCESS by way of TCRdb, which keeps in-frame sequences with V and J called. Part of the clones is missing from these tables; in studies checked, under half for an unresolved V gene and the rest for unknown reasons. V and J calls and clone size are given by that table; D and trimming were obtained from the DNA. A total of some 58,000 clones appear in this sample, around 77% of them only once. In total, the top ten clones hold about 1% of the sample.

The record originates from a study of memory CD4+ T cells and cytomegalovirus serostatus (dated by TCRdb to 2018 to 2020). A note on the overall study: The cohort included roughly 35 healthy adults from Belgium, of whom 9 were CMV seropositive and about 25 were CMV seronegative. CD4+ memory TCRbeta repertoires of a Belgian cohort with known cytomegalovirus serostatus were sequenced in order to replicate a published TCR-based CMV serostatus classifier. Overall study outcomes, separate from this receptor: For CMV serostatus prediction, a median bootstrapped AUC of approximately 0.95 was reached with the original framework, and a median bootstrapped AUC of roughly 0.92 was reached with a US-trained random forest. Among the 160 or so previously reported CMV-associated TCRbeta sequences, 67 showed up in the CD4+ memory repertoires, with each one found in between one and five individuals. The original-framework classifier achieved a median bootstrapped AUC of roughly 0.95 with a 95% CI of 0.76-1.00 on the Belgian cohort. Only CD4+CD45RO+ memory cells were sequenced, in contrast to the original study, which included naive and memory CD4+ and CD8+ populations. Results were interpreted as suggesting that the CMV-associated TCR signature is largely present in the CD4+ memory repertoire.

Single viable CD3+CD4+CD8-CD45RO+ cells were sorted as memory CD4+ T cells on a FACSAria II. CMV serostatus was determined with a Roche Elecsys assay detecting serum IgG against CMV pp150, pp28, p38 and p52. Once the samples were thawed, total CD4+ T cells were enriched through positive selection using CD4 magnetic microbeads. The samples came from a separate study whose specific focus was interrogating the CD4+ T cell memory repertoire. Peripheral blood mononuclear cells were isolated and cryopreserved according to standard operating procedures, and serum was kept at -80 degrees C. The staining used CD3-PerCP (BW264/56), CD4-APC (RPA-T4), CD45RO-PE (UCHT1) and CD8-Pacific Orange (3B5) antibodies, and Sytox blue was used to exclude non-viable cells. The CDR3 runs 15 residues from the cysteine to the phenylalanine. The only DNA kept is the CDR3, 45 bases in frame from the first base. As encoded in the germline V gene, CDR1 is ENHRY while CDR2 is SYGVKD. Trimmed from V: 4 bases; trimmed from J: 5 bases; junction bases lacking a gene match: 5.

The chain employs TRBV10-3 and TRBJ1-6; a stretch of 7 junction bases matches TRBD1. The material sequenced was memory CD4+ T cells from blood. The sequence was collected from an adult in good health and CMV-seronegative. The bases are TGTGCCATCAGTGGAAAGACAGGGAATAATTCACCCCTCCACTTT. It translates as CAISGKTGNNSPLHF.